This T cell receptor (beta chain) was profiled in a study of regulatory T cells in long-lasting Graves disease. The time point: newly diagnosed GD, antithyroid drugs for less than 3 months. PBMC RNA was the source of the TCR library. The germline CDR1 and CDR2 sequences are SEHNR and FQNEAQ (reference sequence). The CDR3 contains 13 residues. The V end was cut by 4 bases, the J end by 0 bases, with 6 bases between. This clonotype was detected ten times or more. Both iRepertoire HTBI primers and Arm-PCR of CDR3 regions were used to build the TCR beta libraries. Each CDR3 protein is one row after TCRdb ran MiXCR on the multiplex PCR reads. Of more than 300,000 distinct CDR3 sequences in the sample, roughly 12% are singletons; the top ten hold approximately 17%. The same specimen was also included in a second study, on T cells in Graves' hyperthyroidism and ophthalmopathy.

The material was peripheral blood mononuclear cells (PBMCs), obtained at new diagnosis, from a patient treated with antithyroid drugs. The TCR was taken from a woman aged 18-35 years with Graves disease. The V call is TRBV7-9, the J call TRBJ1-1; D is unresolved. CDR3 nucleotides: TGTGCCAGCAGCTCATCAATGAACACTGAAGCTTTCTTT. Its protein product is CASSSSMNTEAFF. Full variable domain (outside the CDR3, taken from reference TRBV7-9 and TRBJ1-1): DTGVSQNPRHKITKRGQNVTFRCDPISEHNRLYWYRQTLGQGPEFLTYFQNEAQLEKSRLLSDRFSAERPKGSFSTLEIQRTEQGDSAMYLCASSSSMNTEAFFGQGTRLTVV.